The clone carrying this TCR beta chain was recorded many times. Its target is unknown. Unique molecular identifiers were incorporated into the prepared TCRbeta library. From the PCR reads, TCRdb called clonotypes with MiXCR, one entry per CDR3 protein. The top ten hold approximately 30% of the sample, which has a few hundred thousand distinct CDR3 sequences, approximately 10% seen once. This CDR3 has 14 amino acids. CDR1 is SQVTM, CDR2 ANQGSEA, per germline. The junction had 12 bases not matched to a gene; V was cut back by 7 bases and J by 5 bases. The data stem from a study of T-cell reconstitution after alpha-beta-depleted transplantation in children. Broader study findings: T cells produced anew were the main source of T-cell counts and diversity one year after transplant. From surviving recipient T cells and thymic progenitors came the high day-60 TCRbeta diversity observed in some patients. Roughly two months post-transplant, alpha-beta T cells reportedly originated from several hundred graft clones that had expanded.

The clonotype was recovered from a child less than two years old with acute myeloid leukemia, due to receive a stem cell transplant. Sequenced here: PBMCs, sampled before TCRalphabeta/CD19-depleted stem cell transplant. The chain couples TRBV29-1 to TRBJ2-5, with 8 nucleotides matching TRBD2. The CDR3 nucleotides are TGCAGCGCCACCGGGACTAGTCTATCGGAGACCCAGTACTTC. Encoded protein: CSATGTSLSETQYF.